This TCR beta chain was obtained from a study of shared clonotypes between healthy human individuals. Sequencing was performed with immunoSEQ multiplex PCR; in TCRdb, only in-frame clones are kept and a portion is missing. The data contain hundreds of thousands of clones, about 91% of them seen just once; the ten biggest clones take up 20% to 30%. To note about this clone: Distinct nucleotide sequences in the sample also encode this CDR3.

The CDR3 is 13 amino acids. The germline V gene has CDR1 MNHEY and CDR2 SMNVEV (reference sequence). V was cut by 3 bases and J by 2 bases, with 7 bases left in between. As defined, naive CD8 cells were CD45RO-negative and positively selected for CCR7, with terminally differentiated effector memory CD45RA+ cells excluded. The specimen sequenced was naive CD8+ T cells sorted from blood. The sequence derives from a man aged 30 to 39 in good health. J is TRBJ2-5 and V is TRBV27; no clear D gene. CDR3 nucleotide sequence: TGTGCCAGCAGTTTCGTGGGACAAGAGACCCAGTACTTC. This codes for CASSFVGQETQYF.